Below are 30 T cell receptor beta chains sequenced from a single sample in a study of shared clonotypes between healthy human individuals. Method: immunoSEQ multiplex PCR; TCRdb's copy keeps in-frame clones and lacks some. The sample has hundreds of thousands of clones, just over 75% seen once. Specimen: PBMCs. Receptors originate from a woman aged 40 to 50 in good health. Some clones in this sample may be carry-over from other donors' samples.

The CDR3 DNA follows: TGTGCCACCAGCAGACAGCGGGAGGGCTCCTACGAGCAGTACTTC. It is translated as CATSRQREGSYEQYF. The chain couples TRBV15 to TRBJ2-7; 10 bases fit TRBD2. This CDR3 is built from 15 residues. CDR1 LNHNV and CDR2 YYDKDF come from the germline V gene (reference sequence). With V trimmed by 2 bases and J by 0 bases, 1 base remained unmatched.

This chain joins TRBV18 and TRBJ1-2, with 8 positions matching TRBD1. CDR1 is KGHSH and CDR2 is LQKENI in the germline V gene. The CDR3 is 15 residues long. The V gene end was trimmed by 0 bases and the J gene end by 4 bases; junction bases not matched to a gene: 4. The CDR3 is CASSPPSGTGYGYTF. The DNA for the CDR3 is TGTGCCAGCTCACCACCCTCCGGGACAGGCTATGGCTACACCTTC.

This chain connects TRBV7-8 to TRBJ1-3; 9 bases fit TRBD1. CDR1 is SGHVS, CDR2 FQNEAQ, per germline. CDR3 length: 14 residues. The V and J ends lost 7 bases and 1 base, in that order; junction bases with no gene match: 2. The DNA of the CDR3 is TGTGCCAGCACGGGGACAGGGTCTGGAAACACCATATATTTT. Its translation: CASTGTGSGNTIYF.

This rearrangement joins TRBV5-1 to TRBJ2-7, with D possibly being TRBD1 (6 bases). V shed 4 bases and J shed 2 bases, with 13 bases lying between them. Germline V gene lookup returns CDR1 SGHRS and CDR2 YFSETQ. This CDR3 is built from 14 residues. The CDR3 nucleotides read TGCGCCAGCAGCCCTGACAGGATAACCTACGAGCAGTACTTC. This translates into CASSPDRITYEQYF.

Note on this clone: The sample contains more than one DNA sequence encoding this CDR3. This sequence joins TRBV28 and TRBJ2-7; no reliable D call. The germline CDR1 and CDR2 sequences are MDHEN and SYDVKM. The CDR3 length is 15 residues. V was clipped by 2 bases and J by 0 bases, with 11 bases between them. Here the CDR3 reads CASSLLGVSSYEQYF. The CDR3 DNA is TGTGCCAGCAGTTTACTCGGCGTAAGCTCCTACGAGCAGTACTTC.

This chain connects TRBV27 to TRBJ1-1; D not resolved. With 1 base removed from V and 5 bases from J, the gap between germline ends came to 8 bases. The CDR3 length is 13 residues. Germline assignment: CDR1 MNHEY and CDR2 SMNVEV (reference sequence). The CDR3: CASSLYRQTEAFF. In DNA form, the CDR3 reads TGTGCCAGCAGTTTATATAGGCAGACTGAAGCTTTCTTT.

The chain couples TRBV19 to TRBJ2-1, with D possibly matching TRBD1 (7 bases). V was cut by 5 bases and J by 0 bases, with 17 bases left in between. Germline V CDR1 and CDR2: LNHDA, SQIVND (reference sequence). This CDR3 spans 17 amino acids. This CDR3 is CASSSPSGGNSYNEQFF. CDR3 nucleotides: TGTGCCAGTAGTTCACCCTCAGGGGGGAACTCCTACAATGAGCAGTTCTTC.

In DNA form, the CDR3 reads TGTGCCAGCAGTCCTGACTGGCAGAACACTGAAGCTTTCTTT. Residues: CASSPDWQNTEAFF. The V gene is TRBV6-5, the J gene TRBJ1-1; D is undetermined. The CDR3 sequence is 14 residues long. CDR1 is MNHEY and CDR2 is SVGAGI in the germline V gene. The ends were cut back, 5 bases at V and 1 base at J, with 11 bases in the middle.

The chain joins TRBV19 to TRBJ2-7, with 12 bases matching TRBD2. CDR3 length: 16 residues. V shed 2 bases, J shed 3 bases, and the junction held 5 bases outside the gene matches. CDR1 is LNHDA and CDR2 is SQIVND in the germline V gene (reference sequence). CDR3 coding DNA: TGTGCCAGTAGTATAAGGGCGGGACTAGCGGGCTACGAGCAGTACTTC. The encoded protein is CASSIRAGLAGYEQYF.

This clone was detected a few times. A much larger clonotype is one base distant, so this may be a read error. This rearrangement joins TRBV30 to TRBJ1-1, with a possible D match to TRBD1 (5 bases). There are 14 residues in the CDR3. Per the germline V gene, CDR1 is GTSNPN and CDR2 is SVGIG (reference sequence). Between the trimmed V and J ends, which lost 2 bases and 3 bases, there was a span of 13 bases. The CDR3 protein is CAWSQDGGYTEAFF. CDR3 bases: TGTGCCTGGAGTCAGGACGGGGGGTACACTGAAGCTTTCTTT. Filled out from reference TRBV30 and TRBJ1-1, the complete variable domain reads SQTIHQWPATLVQPVGSPLSLECTVEGTSNPNLYWYRQAAGRGLQLLFYSVGIGQISSEVPQNLSASRPQDRQFILSSKKLLLSDSGFYLCAWSQDGGYTEAFFGQGTRLTVV.

This chain uses TRBV10-2 with TRBJ1-2; 11 nucleotides match TRBD1. Germline V CDR1 and CDR2: WSHSY, SAAADI. This CDR3 comprises 16 residues. Trimming cost V 4 bases and J 5 bases; bases outside gene matches: 9. The CDR3 here is CASSGPPGQGVYGYTF. The CDR3 bases are TGCGCCAGCAGTGGCCCACCGGGACAGGGGGTTTATGGCTACACCTTC.

The gene calls are TRBV27 and TRBJ2-2; unclear D gene. The CDR3 runs to 14 residues. V dropped 6 bases and J dropped 0 bases, with 8 bases sitting between them. Germline assignment: CDR1 MNHEY and CDR2 SMNVEV (reference sequence). CDR3 nucleotide sequence: TGTGCCAGCAGAATCGACTCGAACACCGGGGAGCTGTTTTTT. This codes for CASRIDSNTGELFF.

CDR3 sequence: CAWSRTSDYNEQFF. CDR3 nucleotides: TGTGCCTGGAGTAGGACTAGCGACTACAATGAGCAGTTCTTC. The chain is built from TRBV30 and TRBJ2-1; TRBD2 matches 9 bases. V dropped 2 bases and J dropped 3; count of bases not matched to a gene: 2. The germline CDR1 and CDR2 sequences are GTSNPN and SVGIG (reference sequence). This CDR3 is built from 14 residues. Full variable domain (remainder filled in from reference TRBV30 and TRBJ2-1): SQTIHQWPATLVQPVGSPLSLECTVEGTSNPNLYWYRQAAGRGLQLLFYSVGIGQISSEVPQNLSASRPQDRQFILSSKKLLLSDSGFYLCAWSRTSDYNEQFFGPGTRLTVL.

The J gene is TRBJ2-7, the V gene TRBV11-2; 7 nucleotides align to TRBD1. This CDR3 is 15 amino acids long. Germline CDR1 reads SGHAT; CDR2 reads FQNNGV. V gave up 6 bases and J gave up 2 bases; unmatched junction bases: 10. The CDR3 sequence is CASRAPRQGTYEQYF. CDR3 sequence (DNA): TGTGCCAGCAGGGCCCCCCGACAGGGAACCTACGAGCAGTACTTC. Together with reference TRBV11-2 and TRBJ2-7, the CDR3 gives the full variable domain: EAGVAQSPRYKIIEKRQSVAFWCNPISGHATLYWYQQILGQGPKLLIQFQNNGVVDDSQLPKDRFSAERLKGVDSTLKIQPAKLEDSAVYLCASRAPRQGTYEQYFGPGTRLTVT.

This clone was observed a few times. This sequence joins TRBV29-1 and TRBJ1-1; D remains ambiguous. Germline V gene lookup returns CDR1 SQVTM and CDR2 ANQGSEA. This CDR3 contains 12 residues. V lost 0 bases and J 3 bases, leaving 5 bases between the germline ends. The CDR3 DNA reads TGCAGCGTTGAAGATCCCTACACTGAAGCTTTCTTT. Its translation is CSVEDPYTEAFF.

This chain joins TRBV5-5 and TRBJ1-1, with D perhaps TRBD1 (6 bases). The CDR3 has 14 amino acids. Germline V lookup: CDR1 SGHKS, CDR2 YYEKEE (reference sequence). The ends were cut back, 2 bases at V and 0 bases at J, with 8 bases in the middle. Here the CDR3 reads CASSLTGMNTEAFF. The CDR3 nucleotides are TGTGCCAGCAGCTTAACAGGGATGAACACTGAAGCTTTCTTT. Based on the CDR3 plus reference TRBV5-5 and TRBJ1-1, the full variable domain is DAGVTQSPTHLIKTRGQQVTLRCSPISGHKSVSWYQQVLGQGPQFIFQYYEKEERGRGNFPDRFSARQFPNYSSELNVNALLLGDSALYLCASSLTGMNTEAFFGQGTRLTVV.

In DNA form, the CDR3 reads TGTGCCAGCAGTTTATCCCGACCGTCGAAAGGGGGGACCCAGTACTTC. It encodes CASSLSRPSKGGTQYF. This rearrangement joins TRBV27 to TRBJ2-5; possibly TRBD1 for D (6 bases). This CDR3 comprises 16 residues. V was cut by 0 bases and J by 7 bases, with 18 bases left in between. Per germline, CDR1 MNHEY and CDR2 SMNVEV (reference sequence).

For this clone: A much larger clone differs from this one at a single base, so this may be a read error. This sample also contains other DNA sequences that code for the same CDR3. The chain has TRBV5-6 and TRBJ1-1, with TRBD1 as a possible D gene (6 bases). In germline, CDR1 is SGHDT, CDR2 YYEEEE. This CDR3 is built from 17 residues. In DNA, the CDR3 is TGCGCCAGCAGCGCGAGCCGGGGGACATCGGTGAGCACTGAAGCTTTCTTT. This sequence encodes CASSASRGTSVSTEAFF.

The chain carries TRBV11-2 and TRBJ1-3, with TRBD1 as a possible D gene (6 bases). The CDR3 loop spans 18 amino acids. Germline V gene lookup returns CDR1 SGHAT and CDR2 FQNNGV. The V gene lost 6 bases and the J gene lost 2 bases, with 23 bases spanning the gap. The CDR3 spells CASSRISSFRGAGNTIYF. The CDR3 DNA reads as TGTGCCAGCAGTCGAATTTCCAGCTTCAGGGGCGCTGGAAACACCATATATTTT.

This clone was counted only a few times. J is TRBJ2-5 and V is TRBV20-1; D is perhaps TRBD1 (5 bases). The germline gives CDR1 DFQATT, CDR2 SNEGSKA (reference sequence). CDR3 length: 11 residues. The ends were cut back, 6 bases at V and 5 bases at J, with 10 bases in the middle. The CDR3 here is CSAQGPETQYF. In nucleotides, the CDR3 is TGCAGTGCCCAGGGCCCCGAGACCCAGTACTTC.

This chain uses TRBV18 with TRBJ2-7; TRBD2 aligns across 7 bases. In germline, CDR1 is KGHSH, CDR2 LQKENI. The CDR3 runs to 16 residues. Unmatched junction bases numbered 15, after V lost 3 bases and J lost 7 bases. DNA for the CDR3: TGTGCCAGCTCACCCCCCGTCTCCGGGACTACGGGGGAGCAGTACTTC. It yields the protein CASSPPVSGTTGEQYF.

As regards this clone: This may arise from a read error, as a much more abundant clone is one base away. The V call is TRBV25-1, the J call TRBJ1-4; D call uncertain. Looked up from germline, CDR1 is MGHDK and CDR2 is SYGVNS. The CDR3 totals 14 residues. The ends were cut back, 4 bases at V and 6 bases at J, with 12 bases in the middle. CDR3 nucleotide sequence: TGTGCCAGCAGTGTCCCAGAGGATGATGAAAAACTGTTTTTT. This codes for CASSVPEDDEKLFF. The full variable domain, completed using reference TRBV25-1 and TRBJ1-4, is EADIYQTPRYLVIGTGKKITLECSQTMGHDKMYWYQQDPGMELHLIHYSYGVNSTEKGDLSSESTVSRIRTEHFPLTLESARPSHTSQYLCASSVPEDDEKLFFGSGTQLSVL.

The V and J genes are TRBV10-2 and TRBJ2-4; D might be TRBD1 or TRBD2, each matching 5 bases. Germline V lookup: CDR1 WSHSY, CDR2 SAAADI. V shed 3 bases and J shed 5 bases, with 20 bases lying between them. The CDR3 has 17 residues. CDR3 amino acids: CASSDRSEGRHENIQYF. The DNA of the CDR3 is TGCGCCAGCAGTGATCGGTCTGAGGGGCGACATGAAAACATTCAGTACTTC.

This chain links TRBV10-2 with TRBJ2-7, with D tentatively TRBD2 (7 bases). V lost 6 bases and J 3 bases, leaving 15 bases between the germline ends. The CDR3 spans 14 residues. Per the germline V gene, CDR1 is WSHSY and CDR2 is SAAADI. The CDR3: CASRLGGGGYEQYF. In DNA, the CDR3 is TGCGCCAGCAGATTAGGGGGGGGCGGCTACGAGCAGTACTTC.

This clone was recorded a few times. The V gene is TRBV9, the J gene TRBJ2-1; 11 bases are a match to TRBD2. Germline CDR1 reads SGDLS; CDR2 reads YYNGEE. The CDR3 consists of 15 residues. V shed 1 base, J shed 7 bases, and the junction held 4 bases outside the gene matches. CDR3 nucleotide sequence: TGTGCCAGCAGCGTAAGTTGGACTAGCGGGAATGAGCAGTTCTTC. It specifies CASSVSWTSGNEQFF.

The V gene is TRBV28, the J gene TRBJ2-7; TRBD1 aligns across 7 bases. V gave up 8 bases and J gave up 4 bases; unmatched junction bases: 8. CDR1 is MDHEN and CDR2 is SYDVKM in the germline V gene. CDR3 length: 13 residues. The CDR3 spells CASEEGARYEQYF. CDR3 in DNA: TGTGCCAGCGAAGAGGGGGCGAGGTACGAGCAGTACTTC.

The rearrangement joins TRBV29-1 to TRBJ2-7, with 15 bases identical to TRBD2. This CDR3 is 15 amino acids long. With V trimmed by 6 bases and J by 4 bases, 7 bases remained unmatched. Looked up from germline, CDR1 is SQVTM and CDR2 is ANQGSEA. CDR3 bases: TGCAGCGTCAAGGGACTAGCGGGAGGACATTACGAGCAGTACTTC. Its translation is CSVKGLAGGHYEQYF.

In its sample, this clone was seen a few times. This chain uses TRBV5-4 with TRBJ2-7; 7 bases are shared with TRBD2. The CDR3 totals 15 residues. Germline CDR1 SGHNT, CDR2 YYREEE (reference sequence). Unmatched junction bases numbered 4, after V lost 0 bases and J lost 1 base. The CDR3 reads CASSLAAGESYEQYF. In nucleotides, the CDR3 is TGTGCCAGCAGCTTGGCCGCGGGAGAGTCCTACGAGCAGTACTTC.

The rearrangement links TRBV7-2 to TRBJ2-7, with TRBD2 matching over 7 bases. This CDR3 spans 18 amino acids. Germline V CDR1 and CDR2: SGHTA, FQGNSA. Trimming took 5 bases from V and 0 from J; bases not matched to a gene: 16. CDR3 DNA sequence: TGTGCCAGCAGCCCCCGGGGCAGGCTAGCGGACATCTCCTACGAGCAGTACTTC. Translated, it gives CASSPRGRLADISYEQYF.

V usage is TRBV30 and J usage is TRBJ1-5; no definite D call. The CDR3 is made up of 13 amino acids. Germline values: CDR1 GTSNPN, CDR2 SVGIG (reference sequence). Trimming removed 1 base from V and 4 bases from J, with 8 bases in between. CDR3 DNA: TGTGCCTGGAGTGGGCACAGTAATCAGCCCCAGCATTTT. Its translation is CAWSGHSNQPQHF.